This TCR beta chain emerged from a study of cytomegalovirus exposure and HLA in healthy donors. With 60 Vbeta and 13 Jbeta primers, the PCR was carried out. The protocol was immunoSEQ multiplex PCR, while the TCRdb copy is restricted to in-frame clones and leaves out a portion. The sample has around 120,000 clones; 80% are singletons. Comments on this clone: Antigen unknown.

Study-level results: Prior analysis indicated that the majority of TCR beta V segments exhibited productivity approximately 87% or approximately 30% of the time. Many donors carried some public TCRs, although rarity characterized most TCR sequences.

This CDR3 comprises 16 residues. The germline V gene encodes CDR1 SGHVS and CDR2 FNYEAQ. Losses at the gene ends were 2 bases for V and 4 bases for J; bases not matched to a gene: 11. V usage is TRBV7-6 and J usage is TRBJ2-7, with 7 bases aligning to TRBD2. This receptor was identified in a female donor in good health and CMV-seropositive. Material: PBMCs. CDR3 protein: CASSLRSGGRRYEQYF. DNA for the CDR3: TGTGCCAGCAGCTTACGATCGGGGGGACGCCGGTACGAGCAGTACTTC.